The 4 T cell receptor beta chains given below trace back to one sample, sequenced in a study of T cell changes during pregnancy in multiple sclerosis. Assay used: immunoSEQ multiplex PCR; TCRdb lists only in-frame clones, some missing. Of about 130,000 clones in the sample, 90% to 98% were seen once. This specimen was peripheral blood, taken after pregnancy. Every receptor here comes from a female donor with multiple sclerosis, enrolled in a pregnancy study.

This clone was seen only once. This chain connects TRBV5-1 to TRBJ2-7; 7 bases agree with TRBD1. With 7 bases clipped from V and 2 bases from J, the junction kept 6 bases outside the gene matches. CDR1 SGHRS and CDR2 YFSETQ come from the germline V gene. The CDR3 totals 13 residues. DNA for the CDR3: TGCGCCAGCCGACGACAGGGCCCCTACGAGCAGTACTTC. Translated, it gives CASRRQGPYEQYF.

V and J are TRBV5-3 and TRBJ2-3, with D possibly being TRBD2 (6 bases). TRBV5-3 counts as an open reading frame of uncertain function. V was clipped by 4 bases and J by 4 bases, with 16 bases between them. The length of the CDR3 is 15 residues. CDR3: CARSLTGEFADTQYF. CDR3 in DNA: TGTGCCAGAAGCCTAACGGGGGAGTTTGCAGATACGCAGTATTTT.

This chain connects TRBV5-1 to TRBJ2-7, with 8 bases that match TRBD2. CDR1 is SGHRS and CDR2 is YFSETQ in the germline V gene. The junction had 6 bases not matched to a gene; V was cut back by 0 bases and J by 1 base. The CDR3 runs 16 residues. The CDR3: CASSLGSAGGSYEQYF. The DNA of the CDR3 is TGCGCCAGCAGCTTGGGGTCGGCGGGAGGATCCTACGAGCAGTACTTC.

The chain is built from TRBV7-8 and TRBJ1-1; possibly TRBD1 for D (5 bases). The ends were cut back, 5 bases at V and 0 bases at J, with 10 bases in the middle. Looked up from germline, CDR1 is SGHVS and CDR2 is FQNEAQ. CDR3 size: 14 residues. CDR3 coding DNA: TGTGCCAGCAGCCCGAAGGGGCTGAACACTGAAGCTTTCTTT. Protein: CASSPKGLNTEAFF.